A selection of T cell receptor beta chains follows, all from one sample in a study of control samples from healthy donors and cancer patients. Profiled with immunoSEQ multiplex PCR; TCRdb holds only in-frame clones, not every one. The table includes some 150,000 clones, around 90% detected once. Material for sequencing was blood. The receptors originated from a man between 18 and 35 years old in good health. The CDR3 runs from the conserved cysteine through the conserved F or W. The D gene is left open where the match is weak. Only some rows state a clone size, as once, few, many or a class for expanded clones.

TRBJ1-6	TRBV5-4	-	-	CASSLEGYNSPLHF	TGTGCCAGCAGCTTGGAAGGGTATAATTCACCCCTCCACTTT
TRBJ2-7	TRBV28	TRBD1	-	CASSALTGGSYEQYF	TGTGCCAGCAGCGCCTTGACAGGGGGTTCCTACGAGCAGTACTTC
TRBJ1-2	TRBV28	-	-	CASSRRTYGYTF	TGTGCCAGCAGTCGCCGTACCTATGGCTACACCTTC
TRBJ1-2	TRBV6-5	TRBD1	-	CASSRQGIGYTF	TGTGCCAGCAGTAGACAGGGAATCGGCTACACCTTC
TRBJ2-7	TRBV4-3	-	-	CASSHRFRGADEQYF	TGCGCCAGCAGCCACAGGTTCCGGGGGGCGGACGAGCAGTACTTT
TRBJ2-1	TRBV10-2	-	-	CASSESPSSYNEQFF	TGCGCCAGCAGTGAATCGCCTAGCTCCTACAATGAGCAGTTCTTC
TRBJ1-2	TRBV19	-	-	CASSIGTGAGDYGYTF	TGTGCCAGTAGTATAGGTACGGGCGCCGGGGACTATGGCTACACCTTC
TRBJ2-2	TRBV9	TRBD1	-	CASRLTGGTGELFF	TGTGCCAGCAGACTTACAGGGGGCACCGGGGAGCTGTTTTTT
TRBJ1-2	TRBV28	-	-	CASSPTSGAYGYTF	TGTGCCAGCAGTCCTACCTCGGGGGCCTATGGCTACACCTTC
TRBJ2-2	TRBV7-9	TRBD1	-	CASSGEGGFTGELFF	TGTGCCAGCAGCGGGGAAGGGGGCTTCACCGGGGAGCTGTTTTTT
TRBJ1-2	TRBV18	-	once	CASSPIPGPDYGYTF	TGTGCCAGCTCACCAATCCCGGGGCCTGACTATGGCTACACCTTC
TRBJ2-7	TRBV7-9	-	-	CASSSSTQGAYEQYF	TGTGCCAGCAGCTCTAGCACCCAGGGCGCCTACGAGCAGTACTTC
TRBJ1-5	TRBV10-3	TRBD1	once	CAISSSGQGSQPQHF	TGTGCCATCAGCTCCTCGGGACAGGGCAGTCAGCCCCAGCATTTT
TRBJ2-7	TRBV3-1/TRBV3-2	-	-	CASSPGVGQYEQYF	TGTGCCAGCAGCCCTGGGGTGGGGCAGTACGAGCAGTACTTC
TRBJ2-2	TRBV18	TRBD1	-	CASALQGGFTGELFF	TGTGCCAGCGCGCTACAGGGGGGCTTCACCGGGGAGCTGTTTTTT
TRBJ2-2	TRBV6-5	-	-	CASSYSRGPGELFF	TGTGCCAGCAGTTACTCTAGGGGACCCGGGGAGCTGTTTTTT
TRBJ2-1	TRBV5-1	TRBD1	-	CASSSAGQGAWEQFF	TGCGCCAGCAGCTCCGCCGGACAGGGGGCTTGGGAGCAGTTCTTC
TRBJ1-1	TRBV7-9	-	-	CASSLVRDTNTEAFF	TGTGCCAGCAGCTTAGTTAGGGACACGAACACTGAAGCTTTCTTT
TRBJ2-3	TRBV13	TRBD2	-	CASSLSGASGGTGERDTQYF	TGTGCCAGCAGCTTATCCGGGGCTAGCGGGGGGACGGGGGAAAGAGATACGCAGTATTTT
TRBJ2-7	TRBV13	TRBD2	-	CASSLKKSGGLSYEQYF	TGTGCCAGCAGCTTAAAAAAAAGCGGGGGGCTCTCCTACGAGCAGTACTTC
TRBJ2-3	TRBV14	TRBD1	-	CASSQAGRGRTDTQYF	TGTGCCAGCAGCCAAGCGGGCAGGGGGCGGACAGATACGCAGTATTTT
TRBJ1-2	TRBV5-4	-	-	CASSLFFGGWGYTF	TGTGCCAGCAGCTTATTTTTTGGAGGTTGGGGCTACACCTTC
TRBJ2-2	TRBV5-1	TRBD2	once	CASSLGSGGPGTGELFF	TGCGCCAGCAGCTTGGGCTCGGGAGGGCCGGGCACCGGGGAGCTGTTTTTT
TRBJ1-2	TRBV19	-	few	CASHRTNVLYGYTF	TGTGCCAGCCACAGGACGAATGTCCTTTATGGCTACACCTTC
TRBJ1-4	TRBV28	TRBD1	-	CASSLRQGRFQEKLFF	TGTGCCAGCAGTCTTCGACAGGGTCGGTTTCAGGAAAAACTGTTTTTT
TRBJ2-3	TRBV28	TRBD2	-	CASSFIAGGADTQYF	TGTGCCAGCAGTTTCATAGCGGGGGGAGCAGATACGCAGTATTTT
TRBJ1-5	TRBV11-1	TRBD1	-	CASSINQGAQPQHF	TGTGCCAGCAGCATCAATCAGGGGGCTCAGCCCCAGCATTTT
TRBJ2-1	TRBV4-2	TRBD1	-	CASREPGQSYNEQFF	TGTGCCAGCAGGGAACCGGGACAGAGTTACAATGAGCAGTTCTTC
TRBJ1-3	TRBV19	-	once	CASSIEGLVASGNTIYF	TGTGCCAGTAGTATAGAGGGACTTGTAGCCTCTGGAAACACCATATATTTT
TRBJ1-2	TRBV11-2	-	once	CASTRGVSNYGYTF	TGTGCCAGCACCAGGGGTGTCTCTAACTATGGCTACACCTTC
TRBJ2-7	TRBV5-1	TRBD2	-	CASSTSGGTYEQYF	TGCGCCAGCAGCACTAGCGGGGGGACCTACGAGCAGTACTTC
TRBJ1-5	TRBV4-1	-	-	CASSQVGGSGPQHF	TGCGCCAGCAGCCAAGTTGGGGGCTCGGGGCCCCAGCATTTT
TRBJ2-7	TRBV28	TRBD2	once	CASSLLGLADYEQYF	TGTGCCAGCAGTTTATTGGGACTAGCGGACTACGAGCAGTACTTC
TRBJ2-3	TRBV12-5	-	once	CASGLVNVQLSTDTQYF	TGTGCTAGTGGTTTGGTAAATGTGCAGCTTAGCACAGATACGCAGTATTTT
TRBJ1-6	TRBV4-1	-	-	CASSLPQDQSPLHF	TGCGCCAGCAGTCTTCCCCAGGATCAATCACCCCTCCACTTT
TRBJ1-3	TRBV28	TRBD1	-	CASSLYPRTGYSGNTIYF	TGTGCCAGCAGTTTATACCCTCGGACAGGGTACTCTGGAAACACCATATATTTT
TRBJ2-1	TRBV5-4	-	-	CASSFYSGNEQFF	TGTGCCAGCAGCTTTTATTCGGGCAATGAGCAGTTCTTC
TRBJ1-5	TRBV19	-	-	CASSVPGIGNQPQHF	TGTGCCAGTAGTGTCCCAGGGATTGGCAATCAGCCCCAGCATTTT
TRBJ2-3	TRBV28	-	-	CASSLVKTTDTQYF	TGTGCCAGCAGTTTGGTCAAGACCACAGATACGCAGTATTTT
TRBJ2-5	TRBV28	-	-	CASSFRTLQPYF	TGTGCCAGCAGTTTTCGTACGCTCCAACCGTACTTC
TRBJ1-1	TRBV11-2	-	-	CASSFGGPEAFF	TGTGCCAGCAGCTTTGGGGGACCTGAAGCTTTCTTT
TRBJ1-2	TRBV2	-	once	CASSEAVVGGYTF	TGTGCCAGCAGTGAAGCGGTAGTCGGGGGCTACACCTTC
TRBJ2-3	TRBV4-2	TRBD2	-	CASSQDRLPSGYTDTQYF	TGTGCCAGCAGCCAAGATCGGTTACCTAGCGGGTACACAGATACGCAGTATTTT
TRBJ2-5	TRBV11-3	TRBD2	-	CASSLSGAGETQYF	TGTGCCAGCAGCTTAAGCGGGGCCGGAGAGACCCAGTACTTC
TRBJ2-5	TRBV3-1/TRBV3-2	TRBD2	once	CASSRAGGGWETQYF	TGTGCCAGCAGCCGAGCGGGGGGCGGATGGGAGACCCAGTACTTC
TRBJ1-2	TRBV28	TRBD1	-	CASSSRDRSFYDYGYTF	TGTGCCAGCAGTTCCCGGGACAGGTCCTTCTATGACTATGGCTACACCTTC
TRBJ2-7	TRBV6-5	-	-	CASSYGPGEGEQYF	TGTGCCAGCAGTTACGGTCCAGGGGAAGGTGAGCAGTACTTC
TRBJ1-1	TRBV25-1	TRBD1	-	CATKGGQGNTEAFF	TGTGCAACCAAGGGGGGACAGGGGAACACTGAAGCTTTCTTT
TRBJ1-3	TRBV9	-	-	CASSSEGSSGNTIYF	TGTGCCAGCAGCTCCGAGGGCTCCTCTGGAAACACCATATATTTT
TRBJ1-1	TRBV5-8	-	-	CASSSWGTEAFF	TGTGCCAGCAGCTCCTGGGGCACTGAAGCTTTCTTT
TRBJ1-2	TRBV14	-	-	CASSQDVYGYTF	TGTGCCAGCAGCCAAGACGTATACGGCTACACCTTC
TRBJ2-3	TRBV7-6	-	-	CASSPSPGLADTQYF	TGTGCCAGCAGCCCAAGCCCAGGTTTGGCAGATACGCAGTATTTT
TRBJ2-7	TRBV18	TRBD2	once	CASSPPGGVGVAYEQYF	TGTGCCAGCTCACCACCGGGAGGGGTTGGAGTAGCCTACGAGCAGTACTTC
TRBJ1-5	TRBV24-1	TRBD1	few	CATSDPQGSTNQPQHF	TGTGCCACCAGTGACCCACAGGGGTCGACCAATCAGCCCCAGCATTTT
TRBJ1-5	TRBV6-6	-	-	CASSYIPGQPQHF	TGTGCCAGCAGTTACATTCCCGGTCAGCCCCAGCATTTT
TRBJ1-6	TRBV19	TRBD1	-	CASTGTGVNSPLHF	TGTGCCAGTACTGGGACAGGGGTTAATTCACCCCTCCACTTT
TRBJ1-1	TRBV12-5	-	-	CASSFWHPGAEAFF	TGTGCTAGTAGTTTTTGGCACCCGGGAGCTGAAGCTTTCTTT